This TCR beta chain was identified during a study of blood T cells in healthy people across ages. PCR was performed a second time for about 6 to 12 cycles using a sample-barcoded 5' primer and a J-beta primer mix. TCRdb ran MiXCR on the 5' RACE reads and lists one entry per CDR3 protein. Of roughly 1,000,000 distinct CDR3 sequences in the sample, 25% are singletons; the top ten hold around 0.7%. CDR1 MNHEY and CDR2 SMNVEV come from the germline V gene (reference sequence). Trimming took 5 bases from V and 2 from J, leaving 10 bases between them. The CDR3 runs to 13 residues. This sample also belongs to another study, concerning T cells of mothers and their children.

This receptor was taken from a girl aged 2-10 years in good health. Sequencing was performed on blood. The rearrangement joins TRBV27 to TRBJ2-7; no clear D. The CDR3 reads CASSIRITYEQYF. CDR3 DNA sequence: TGTGCCAGCAGTATAAGGATCACCTACGAGCAGTACTTC.